The subject of this entry is one T cell receptor beta chain. The antigen remains unidentified. Clones were read by immunoSEQ multiplex PCR, and TCRdb kept only the in-frame ones, dropping some. The table has around 60,000 clones, over 70% seen once. Germline CDR1 and CDR2: MNHNS and SASEGT. With 7 bases removed from V and 0 bases from J, the gap between germline ends came to 7 bases. The CDR3 has 13 residues. The data derive from a study of T cell clones after liver transplantation. On the study more broadly: A pre-transplant mixed lymphocyte reaction with TCRbeta sequencing defined graft-donor-reactive clones followed in post-transplant blood. Tolerant meant at least one year fully off immunosuppression without liver enzymes above twice normal. Study-wide results and limits: Compared with third party-reactive sequences, donor-reactive ones declined more, independent of withdrawal success.

This TCR derives from a human donor who received a liver transplant. This chain joins TRBV6-1 and TRBJ1-5, with no clear D. The source material was CD4+ T cells from blood, sampled before liver transplant. CDR3 loop: CASMDYSNQPQHF. The CDR3 coding sequence is TGTGCCAGCATGGACTATAGCAATCAGCCCCAGCATTTT.